Sequencing of this T cell receptor (beta chain) was carried out in a study of control samples from healthy donors and cancer patients. This clone showed up many times. Sequencing used immunoSEQ multiplex PCR; TCRdb keeps in-frame clones, though not all of them. The sample records about 42,000 clones, less than 90% being singletons. Germline values: CDR1 SQVTM, CDR2 ANQGSEA. V lost 3 bases, J lost 5 bases, and 14 bases lay in between. This CDR3 has 14 residues. The sequence derives from a man aged 60 to 75 in good health. This chain joins TRBV29-1 and TRBJ2-1, with D possibly called TRBD1 or TRBD2 (5 bases each). The sample comprised blood. The CDR3 nucleotides are TGCAGCGTTGACCGGGGCCCCTGGGACAATGAGCAGTTCTTC. As protein: CSVDRGPWDNEQFF.